Below are 9 T cell receptor beta chains sequenced from a single sample in a study of T cell repertoires in cytomegalovirus infection. No antigen has been assigned to these receptors. One entry per CDR3 protein, called by TCRdb with MiXCR from the reads. The repertoire has about 920,000 distinct CDR3 sequences, about a third of them found once; the top ten carry roughly 13%. Here the sequenced sample was cultured CD8+ T cells from PBMCs, taken from culture after CMV antigen stimulation. These receptor sequences come from a human donor in good health (CMV status not recorded). Some clones in this sample may be carry-over from other donors' samples.

This rearrangement joins TRBV19 to TRBJ1-1; D call uncertain. The CDR3 runs 11 residues. Trimming left V 8 bases short and J 5 bases short, with 9 bases between. CDR1 LNHDA and CDR2 SQIVND come from the germline V gene (reference sequence). The CDR3 DNA reads as TGTGCCAGTTTAAGGCGGACTGAAGCTTTCTTT. It is translated as CASLRRTEAFF.

In this sample, this clonotype turned up once. J is TRBJ2-1 and V is TRBV18; either TRBD1 or TRBD2 may supply D (5 bases each). CDR3 length: 17 residues. CDR1 KGHSH and CDR2 LQKENI come from the germline V gene. The V end lost 5 bases, the J end lost 5 bases, and 22 bases lay between the germline ends. CDR3 region: CASSFRRGPRKNNEQFF. CDR3 DNA: TGTGCCAGCTCATTTAGACGGGGACCACGGAAAAACAATGAGCAGTTCTTC.

This clonotype was counted between two and nine times. The chain uses TRBV19 and TRBJ1-3; no clear D gene. V lost 4 bases, J lost 0 bases, and 13 bases lay in between. This CDR3 has 16 amino acids. From germline, CDR1 is LNHDA and CDR2 SQIVND (reference sequence). This chain's CDR3 is CASSKWQSRSGNTIYF. CDR3 nucleotides: TGTGCCAGTAGTAAGTGGCAGTCACGCTCTGGAAACACCATATATTTT.

The chain carries TRBV29-1 and TRBJ1-2; the match to TRBD1 covers 10 bases. There are 14 residues in the CDR3. Germline V gives CDR1 SQVTM, CDR2 ANQGSEA. Unmatched junction bases numbered 7, after V lost 6 bases and J lost 3 bases. Written as DNA, the CDR3 is TGCAGCGTGGGGCGGACAGGGGGTGACTATGGCTACACCTTC. This codes for CSVGRTGGDYGYTF. Looking up the rest from reference TRBV29-1 and TRBJ1-2 gives the full variable domain: SAVISQKPSRDICQRGTSLTIQCQVDSQVTMMFWYRQQPGQSLTLIATANQGSEATYESGFVIDKFPISRPNLTFSTLTVSNMSPEDSSIYLCSVGRTGGDYGYTFGSGTRLTVV.

V usage is TRBV13 and J usage is TRBJ2-5, with D possibly being TRBD2 (6 bases). Germline V lookup: CDR1 PRHDT, CDR2 FYEKMQ (reference sequence). The CDR3 is 16 residues long. Trimming pared 2 bases from V and 0 bases from J, leaving 13 bases between. CDR3 nucleotides: TGTGCCAGCAGCTTAAAAGGCGGGGCTTACCAAGAGACCCAGTACTTC. Protein: CASSLKGGAYQETQYF.

There are a few counts of this clonotype. CDR3 residues: CASSPSLGQYF. The CDR3 region has the DNA TGTGCCAGCAGTCCCTCCCTGGGGCAGTATTTT. The chain combines TRBV6-7 with TRBJ2-3; D is uncertain. TRBV6-7 belongs to the ORF category, with a function that is uncertain. Trimming took 5 bases from V and 11 from J, leaving 11 bases between them. The CDR3 runs 11 residues.

This clonotype was counted at least ten times. V is TRBV7-2 and J is TRBJ1-6; D is ambiguous. Trimming took off 2 bases at V and 0 bases at J, with 14 bases between the two ends. CDR1 SGHTA and CDR2 FQGNSA come from the germline V gene. The CDR3 spans 18 residues. The CDR3, as DNA: TGTGCCAGCAGCTTATTAGAACCGGCAGTCTCCTATAATTCACCCCTCCACTTT. Translated, it gives CASSLLEPAVSYNSPLHF.

In regard to this clonotype: The junction and the germline gene differ at one end; a read error may be behind it. The chain combines TRBV27 with TRBJ2-1, with 8 positions matching TRBD2. The CDR3 has 15 residues. Germline V CDR1 and CDR2: MNHEY, SMNVEV (reference sequence). CDR3 residues: CASCLGGGSHNEQFF. Written as DNA, the CDR3 is TGTGCCAGCTGTTTGGGCGGGGGGTCACACAATGAGCAGTTCTTC.

This clonotype has more than one count but fewer than ten. This chain connects TRBV7-6 to TRBJ1-6, with TRBD1 matching 9 bases. Germline values: CDR1 SGHVS, CDR2 FNYEAQ. With 8 bases clipped from V and 9 bases from J, the junction kept 11 bases outside the gene matches. This CDR3 is built from 15 residues. This CDR3 is CASSYGQGYGSPLHF. CDR3 DNA: TGTGCCAGCTCCTACGGACAGGGGTACGGTTCACCCCTCCACTTT.